This TCR beta chain was sequenced during a study of control samples from healthy donors and cancer patients. The germline gives CDR1 LGHDT, CDR2 YNNKEL (reference sequence). The CDR3 extends over 12 amino acids. V was cut by 5 bases and J by 9 bases, with 11 bases left in between. The table came from immunoSEQ multiplex PCR; TCRdb's copy has only in-frame clones and leaves some out. The table shows fewer than 200,000 clones, with nearly 96% occurring only once. This receptor was taken from a young woman in good health. Source material: blood. The chain combines TRBV3-1 (or the pseudogene TRBV3-2) with TRBJ2-1; D unclear. In DNA form, the CDR3 reads TGTGCCAGCAGCTCCCCTTGGGGTGAGCAGTTCTTC. It translates to CASSSPWGEQFF.